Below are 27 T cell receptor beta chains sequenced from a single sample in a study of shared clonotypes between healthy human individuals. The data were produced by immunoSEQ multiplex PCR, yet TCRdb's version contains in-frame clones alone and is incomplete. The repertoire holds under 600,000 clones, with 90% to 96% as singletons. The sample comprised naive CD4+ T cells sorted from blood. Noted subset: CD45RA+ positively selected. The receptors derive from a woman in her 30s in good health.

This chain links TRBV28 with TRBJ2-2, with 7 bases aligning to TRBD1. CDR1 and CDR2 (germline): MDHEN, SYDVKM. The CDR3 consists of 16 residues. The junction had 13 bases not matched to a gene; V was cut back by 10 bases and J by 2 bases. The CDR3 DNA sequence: TGTGCCACCCGAGGATTGGGACAGCCTAACACCGGGGAGCTGTTTTTT. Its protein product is CATRGLGQPNTGELFF.

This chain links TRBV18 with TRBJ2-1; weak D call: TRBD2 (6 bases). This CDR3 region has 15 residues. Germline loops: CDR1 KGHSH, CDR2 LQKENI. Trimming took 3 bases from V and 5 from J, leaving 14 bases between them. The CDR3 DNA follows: TGTGCCAGCTCACCCAGGAGTAGCGGAGACAATGAGCAGTTCTTC. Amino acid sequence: CASSPRSSGDNEQFF.

CDR3 DNA sequence: TGCGCCAGCAGCCGACTAGCGGGAAACGAGCAGTACTTC. Its translation: CASSRLAGNEQYF. The V and J genes are TRBV4-1 and TRBJ2-7; 11 bases match TRBD2. The V and J ends lost 4 bases and 5 bases, in that order; junction bases with no gene match: 1. The CDR3 sequence is 13 residues long. CDR1 and CDR2 (germline): MGHRA, YSYEKL.

The CDR3 here is CASSYGGRTEKLFF. The CDR3 DNA follows: TGTGCCAGCAGTTACGGGGGCAGGACAGAAAAACTGTTTTTT. V and J are TRBV6-6 and TRBJ1-4; a weak D match, TRBD1 (6 bases). V was clipped by 2 bases and J by 8 bases, with 12 bases between them. Germline CDR1 is MNHNY and CDR2 is SVGAGI (reference sequence). The CDR3 covers 14 residues.

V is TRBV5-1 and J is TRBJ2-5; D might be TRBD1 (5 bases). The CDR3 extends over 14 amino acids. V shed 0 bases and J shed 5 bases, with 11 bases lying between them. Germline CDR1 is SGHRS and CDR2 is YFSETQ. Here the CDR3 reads CASSLGWSGETQYF. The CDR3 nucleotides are TGCGCCAGCAGCTTGGGTTGGTCAGGGGAGACCCAGTACTTC.

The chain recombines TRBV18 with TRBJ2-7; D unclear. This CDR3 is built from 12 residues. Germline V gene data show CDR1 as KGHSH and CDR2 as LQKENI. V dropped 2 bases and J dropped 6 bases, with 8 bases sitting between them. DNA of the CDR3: TGTGCCAGCTCACCAGACCGAAGCGAGCAGTACTTC. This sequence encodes CASSPDRSEQYF.

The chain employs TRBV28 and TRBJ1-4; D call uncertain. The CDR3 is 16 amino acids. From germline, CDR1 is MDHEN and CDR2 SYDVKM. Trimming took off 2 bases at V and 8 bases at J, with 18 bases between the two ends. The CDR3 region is CASSLMQSPGREKLFF. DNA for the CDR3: TGTGCCAGCAGTTTAATGCAGTCCCCGGGTCGCGAAAAACTGTTTTTT.

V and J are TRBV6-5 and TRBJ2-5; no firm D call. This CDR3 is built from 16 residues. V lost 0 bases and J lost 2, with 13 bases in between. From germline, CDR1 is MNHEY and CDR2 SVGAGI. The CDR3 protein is CASSYSTATHQETQYF. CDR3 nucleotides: TGTGCCAGCAGTTACTCGACGGCTACCCATCAAGAGACCCAGTACTTC.

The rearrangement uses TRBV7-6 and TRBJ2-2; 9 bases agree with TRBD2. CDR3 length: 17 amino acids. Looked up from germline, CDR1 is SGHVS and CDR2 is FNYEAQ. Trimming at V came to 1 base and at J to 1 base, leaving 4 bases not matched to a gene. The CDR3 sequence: CASSLGALAGNTGELFF. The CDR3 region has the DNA TGTGCCAGCAGCTTAGGGGCACTAGCGGGGAACACCGGGGAGCTGTTTTTT.

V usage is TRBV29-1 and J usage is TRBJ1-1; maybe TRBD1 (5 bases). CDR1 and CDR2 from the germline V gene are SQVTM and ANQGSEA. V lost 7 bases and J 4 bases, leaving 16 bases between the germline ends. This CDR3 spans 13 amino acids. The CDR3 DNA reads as TGCAGCGCCCGGGTGTGGGGCTCCACTGAAGCTTTCTTT. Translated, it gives CSARVWGSTEAFF.

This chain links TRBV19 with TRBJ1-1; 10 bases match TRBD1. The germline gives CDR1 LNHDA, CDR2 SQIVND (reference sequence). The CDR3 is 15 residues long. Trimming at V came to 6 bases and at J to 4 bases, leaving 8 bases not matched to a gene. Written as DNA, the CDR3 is TGTGCCAGTAGGGACTCGACAGGGGGCATCACTGAAGCTTTCTTT. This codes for CASRDSTGGITEAFF.

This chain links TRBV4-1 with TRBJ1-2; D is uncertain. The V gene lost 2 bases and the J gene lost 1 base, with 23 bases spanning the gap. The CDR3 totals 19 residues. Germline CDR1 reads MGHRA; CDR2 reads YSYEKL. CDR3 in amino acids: CASSQIYTPSQSFNYGYTF. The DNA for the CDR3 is TGCGCCAGCAGCCAAATCTACACTCCTTCTCAATCTTTTAACTATGGCTACACCTTC.

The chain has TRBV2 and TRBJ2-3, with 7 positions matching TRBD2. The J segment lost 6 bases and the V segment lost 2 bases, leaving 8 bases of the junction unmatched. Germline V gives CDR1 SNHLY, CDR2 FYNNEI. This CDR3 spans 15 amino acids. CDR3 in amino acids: CASSETGLPGDTQYF. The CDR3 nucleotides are TGTGCCAGCAGTGAAACGGGACTACCAGGGGATACGCAGTATTTT.

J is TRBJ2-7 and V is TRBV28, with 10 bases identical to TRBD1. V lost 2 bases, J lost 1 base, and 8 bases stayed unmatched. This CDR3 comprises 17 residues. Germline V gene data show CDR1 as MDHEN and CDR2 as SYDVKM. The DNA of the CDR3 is TGTGCCAGCAGTTTAAGGGTTGGGACAGGGGTGTCCTACGAGCAGTACTTC. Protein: CASSLRVGTGVSYEQYF.

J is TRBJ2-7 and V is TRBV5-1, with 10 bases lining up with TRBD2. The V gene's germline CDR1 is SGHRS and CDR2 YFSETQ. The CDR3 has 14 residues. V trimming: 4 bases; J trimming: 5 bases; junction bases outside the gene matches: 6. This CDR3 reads CASSPSGSGDEQYF. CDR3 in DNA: TGCGCCAGCAGCCCTAGCGGGAGTGGGGACGAGCAGTACTTC.

The CDR3 DNA sequence: TGCAGCGTCGTTGCAACTAATGAAAAACTGTTTTTT. The encoded protein is CSVVATNEKLFF. This chain uses TRBV29-1 with TRBJ1-4; D remains ambiguous. The CDR3 runs to 12 residues. Trimming took 6 bases from V and 0 from J, leaving 5 bases between them. Germline V CDR1 and CDR2: SQVTM, ANQGSEA.

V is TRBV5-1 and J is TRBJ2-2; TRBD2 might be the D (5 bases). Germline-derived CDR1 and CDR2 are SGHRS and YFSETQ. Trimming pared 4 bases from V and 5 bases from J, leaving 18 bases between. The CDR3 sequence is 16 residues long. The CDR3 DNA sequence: TGCGCCAGCAGCCCCGGATACACCACGGGGACCGGGGAGCTGTTTTTT. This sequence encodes CASSPGYTTGTGELFF.

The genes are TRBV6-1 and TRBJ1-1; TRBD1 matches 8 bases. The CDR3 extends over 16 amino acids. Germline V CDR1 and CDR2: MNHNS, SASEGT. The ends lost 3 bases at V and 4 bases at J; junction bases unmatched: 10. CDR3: CASSDPDRAGGTEAFF. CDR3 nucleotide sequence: TGTGCCAGCAGTGACCCGGACAGGGCCGGGGGCACTGAAGCTTTCTTT.

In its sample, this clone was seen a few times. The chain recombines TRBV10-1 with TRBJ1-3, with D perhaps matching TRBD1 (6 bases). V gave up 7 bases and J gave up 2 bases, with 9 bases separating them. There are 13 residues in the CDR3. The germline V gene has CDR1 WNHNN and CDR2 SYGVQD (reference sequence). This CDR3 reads CASNSGAGNTIYF. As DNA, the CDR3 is TGCGCCAGCAACTCAGGGGCTGGAAACACCATATATTTT.

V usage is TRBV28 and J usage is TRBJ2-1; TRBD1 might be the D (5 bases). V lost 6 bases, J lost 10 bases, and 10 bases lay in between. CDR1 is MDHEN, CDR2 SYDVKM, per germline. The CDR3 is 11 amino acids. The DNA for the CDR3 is TGTGCCAGCAGACTAAGGACAGAGCAGTTCTTC. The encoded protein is CASRLRTEQFF.

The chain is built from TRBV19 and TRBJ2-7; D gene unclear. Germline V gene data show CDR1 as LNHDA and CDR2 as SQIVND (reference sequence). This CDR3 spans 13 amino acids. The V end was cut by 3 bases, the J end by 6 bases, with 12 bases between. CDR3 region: CASSMKNPGEQYF. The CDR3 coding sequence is TGTGCCAGTAGTATGAAAAACCCGGGCGAGCAGTACTTC.

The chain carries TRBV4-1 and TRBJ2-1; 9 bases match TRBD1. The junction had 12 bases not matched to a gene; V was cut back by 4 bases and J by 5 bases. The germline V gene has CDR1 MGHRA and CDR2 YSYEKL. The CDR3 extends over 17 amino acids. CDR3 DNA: TGCGCCAGCAGCCGAGGACAGGGGCCGCGGGGGAACAATGAGCAGTTCTTC. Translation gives CASSRGQGPRGNNEQFF.

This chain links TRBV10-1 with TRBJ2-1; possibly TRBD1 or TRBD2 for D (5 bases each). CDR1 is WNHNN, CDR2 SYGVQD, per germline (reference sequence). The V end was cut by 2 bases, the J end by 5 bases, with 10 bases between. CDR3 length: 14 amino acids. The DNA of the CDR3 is TGCGCCAGCAGTGAGGAGTGGGGACACAATGAGCAGTTCTTC. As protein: CASSEEWGHNEQFF.

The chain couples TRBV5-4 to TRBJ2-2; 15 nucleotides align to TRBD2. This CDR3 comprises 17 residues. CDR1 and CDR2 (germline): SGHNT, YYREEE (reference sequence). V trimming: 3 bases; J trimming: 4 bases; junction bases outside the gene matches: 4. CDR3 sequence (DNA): TGTGCCAGCAGCTCTGGGACTAGCGGGAGGTCCACCGGGGAGCTGTTTTTT. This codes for CASSSGTSGRSTGELFF.

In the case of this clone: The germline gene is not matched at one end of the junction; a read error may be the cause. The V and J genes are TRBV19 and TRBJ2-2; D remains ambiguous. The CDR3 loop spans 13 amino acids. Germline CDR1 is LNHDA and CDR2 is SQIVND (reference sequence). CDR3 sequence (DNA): TGTGCCAGTAGAATAGGTGGTGGCGGGGAGCTGTTTTTT. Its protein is CASRIGGGGELFF. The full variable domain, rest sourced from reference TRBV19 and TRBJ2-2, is DGGITQSPKYLFRKEGQNVTLSCEQNLNHDAMYWYRQDPGQGLRLIYYSQIVNDFQKGDIAEGYSVSREKKESFPLTVTSAQKNPTAFYLCASRIGGGGELFFGEGSRLTVL.

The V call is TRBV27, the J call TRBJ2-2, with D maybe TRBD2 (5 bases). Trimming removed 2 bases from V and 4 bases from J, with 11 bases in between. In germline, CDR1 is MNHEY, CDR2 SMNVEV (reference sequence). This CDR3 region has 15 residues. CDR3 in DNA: TGTGCCAGCAGTTTAGGGTGGGAGAGCACCGGGGAGCTGTTTTTT. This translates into CASSLGWESTGELFF.

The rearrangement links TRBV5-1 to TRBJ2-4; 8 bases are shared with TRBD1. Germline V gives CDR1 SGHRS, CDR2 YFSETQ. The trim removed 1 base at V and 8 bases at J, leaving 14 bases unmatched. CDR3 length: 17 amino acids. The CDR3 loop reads CASSLYFRSGGKDIQYF. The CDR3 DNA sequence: TGCGCCAGCAGCTTGTACTTTAGGTCAGGGGGCAAGGACATTCAGTACTTC.